This TCR beta chain was retrieved from a study of control samples from healthy donors and cancer patients. The CDR3 runs 15 residues. V was shortened by 0 bases and J by 1 base, with 7 bases between the two germline ends. Germline CDR1 reads LNHNV; CDR2 reads YYDKDF (reference sequence). Method: immunoSEQ multiplex PCR; TCRdb's copy keeps in-frame clones and lacks some. The sample lists around 89,000 clones; roughly four fifths were seen once. The clonotype was recovered from an older woman in good health. Sample: blood. V gene TRBV15 combines with J gene TRBJ1-5, with D possibly being TRBD1 (5 bases). CDR3 residues: CATSRDGGSNQPQHF. The CDR3 DNA sequence: TGTGCCACCAGCAGAGATGGGGGAAGCAATCAGCCCCAGCATTTT.